One TCR beta chain is described in this entry. This clonotype was counted between two and nine times. Its cognate antigen has yet to be identified. Base qualities are missing; no much larger clone stands one base away. During library preparation, unique molecular identifiers were attached to individual cDNA molecules so that TCRs could be counted in a quantitative, reproducible way. Each blood RNA sample was used to sequence both TCR alpha and TCR beta chains. The authors processed their data as follows. A median of around 100,000 TCRs per sample was observed, with a range of roughly 23,224 to 750,000. V, J and CDR3 annotation of the TCR reads was carried out using the Decombinator software suite. Every sample was subsampled to the same number of TCRs (28,000) for the PS versus PT1 abundance plots. TCRs were defined as expanded if absent before sensitization and observed at least eight times at the 2-week time point. TCRdb's own reprocessing of the public reads used fastp at Q25 and MiXCR and kept productive beta chains. Rows with a matching CDR3 protein are joined into one entry that keeps the most common DNA and genes. These V and J calls derive from TCRdb rather than the authors' analysis. The sample data list about 660 distinct CDR3 sequences, and around 52% of these were observed just once. The ten largest clones represent 6.5% to 8.5% of the sample.

The sample originates from a study of human T cells and chemical hapten exposure (dated by TCRdb to the early 2020s). Background on the whole study: For sensitization, 2% DPC in acetone was applied to a roughly 2 cm by roughly 2 cm area of upper inner arm skin. The mostly female patient cohort included alopecia areata with under or over 50% scalp involvement, alopecia totalis and alopecia universalis. Patients additionally received weekly therapeutic DPC doses to the scalp throughout the roughly 26-week study period. About 27 alopecia patients gave blood for TCR sequencing at one to four time points (pre-sensitization, 2, 6 and 24 weeks). In alopecia patients, the study followed how the peripheral blood TCR repertoire changed in vivo over primary and secondary sensitization to diphenylcyclopropenone (DPC), a hapten. Patient blood was sampled pre-sensitization (week 0) and at 2, 6 and about 24 weeks after DPC sensitization. Patch testing was performed on the upper back with Finn chambers containing 0.01% DPC, and the patch tests were scored after 6 days according to International Contact Dermatitis Research Group standards. Libraries were pooled for sequencing, and per-sample TCR yields varied mainly because of small differences in library volumes within the pool.

Paper-wide results and their limitations: Significantly more large CDR3 similarity clusters were formed by expanded TCRs than by pre-sensitization or healthy control sets, consistent with antigen-driven responses. After repeated subsampling, the strength of the expansion versus patch-test correlation and the threshold at which it became significant changed. No change with DPC sensitization was found in the number of TCRs above 1 in 1000 frequency, and no evidence of global repertoire structure alterations was found. All patients had alopecia, a presumed autoimmune disease, so their immune response might differ from that of healthy individuals. Patch test score was positively correlated with the number of PT1 expanded TCRs, with significance at thresholds 8, 16 and 32 but not at 4.

Trimming at the junction amounts to 2 bases on V and 4 bases on J, and the germline ends lie 5 bases apart. There are 13 amino acids in the CDR3, from cysteine to phenylalanine inclusive. Just the 39-base CDR3 DNA is kept, in frame starting at base 1. This specimen's treatment or condition label, interpreted: therapeutic diphenylcyclopropenone sensitization with weekly scalp DPC. Blood at each patch-test visit was drawn before the patch test was applied. Patients were considered eligible if aged 18 to 70, diagnosed with alopecia and deemed suitable for DPC therapy, and patients were excluded if pregnant. Total RNA was extracted from unfractionated whole blood collected in Tempus Blood RNA tubes.

The specimen was whole blood, collected before DPC sensitization or 2, 6, or about 24 weeks after (not recorded which). The chain was built from TRBV23-1 and TRBJ2-2, with the D segment identity uncertain. TRBV23-1 is labeled an ORF, and its function is uncertain. The sequence came from an adult with alopecia areata. Some clones in this sample may be carry-over from other donors' samples. This table probably holds off-target reads from a library built for another chain. The DNA reads as follows: TGCGCCAGCAGTCAAATCCCCACCGGGGAGCTGTTTTTT. It is translated as CASSQIPTGELFF.